The next 11 T cell receptor beta chains were all read from a single sample in a study of control samples from healthy donors and cancer patients. Method: immunoSEQ multiplex PCR; TCRdb's copy keeps in-frame clones and lacks some. The sample carries 40,000 to 60,000 clones, 85% to 90% recorded once. The specimen sequenced was PBMCs. The receptors come from a man aged 45-65 years with head and neck cancer.

CDR3 amino acids: CASSLLVGQASSYNSPLHF. The CDR3 DNA reads as TGTGCCAGCAGCTTACTCGTGGGGCAGGCGAGCTCCTATAATTCACCCCTCCACTTT. This chain uses TRBV7-8 with TRBJ1-6; a possible D gene is TRBD1 (5 bases). Germline CDR1 SGHVS, CDR2 FQNEAQ. The CDR3 consists of 19 residues. V was pared by 2 bases and J by 0 bases, with 17 bases between.

This chain links TRBV7-2 with TRBJ2-3, with D possibly matching TRBD2 (5 bases). CDR1 is SGHTA, CDR2 FQGNSA, per germline. This CDR3 region has 14 residues. Trimming removed 5 bases from V and 2 bases from J, with 11 bases in between. CDR3 in amino acids: CASSRGTLTDTQYF. DNA of the CDR3: TGTGCCAGCAGCCGGGGTACCCTCACAGATACGCAGTATTTT.

This chain links TRBV28 with TRBJ2-7; D is uncertain. V was pared by 2 bases and J by 1 base, with 15 bases between. Germline-derived CDR1 and CDR2 are MDHEN and SYDVKM. The CDR3 is 16 residues long. CDR3 in DNA: TGTGCCAGCAGTTTAAAGTTTTCGGCGGAGTCCTACGAGCAGTACTTC. Translated: CASSLKFSAESYEQYF.

The chain has TRBV27 and TRBJ2-7; the D is unclear. The CDR3 loop spans 11 amino acids. Germline lookup yields CDR1 MNHEY and CDR2 SMNVEV (reference sequence). Between the trimmed V and J ends, which lost 5 bases and 3 bases, there was a span of 5 bases. CDR3 sequence: CASSRNYEQYF. CDR3 DNA: TGTGCCAGCAGTCGGAACTACGAGCAGTACTTC.

The V and J genes are TRBV11-2 and TRBJ2-7; 9 nucleotides align to TRBD2. Germline V gives CDR1 SGHAT, CDR2 FQNNGV. The CDR3 is 14 amino acids. J was trimmed by 4 bases and V by 5 bases; bases with no gene match: 6. In DNA form, the CDR3 reads TGTGCCAGCAGCCGCGGGGGGGCGGGGTACGAGCAGTACTTC. Its protein product is CASSRGGAGYEQYF. The whole variable domain, remainder taken from reference TRBV11-2 and TRBJ2-7, is EAGVAQSPRYKIIEKRQSVAFWCNPISGHATLYWYQQILGQGPKLLIQFQNNGVVDDSQLPKDRFSAERLKGVDSTLKIQPAKLEDSAVYLCASSRGGAGYEQYFGPGTRLTVT.

This clone was observed a single time. The chain has TRBV12-5 and TRBJ1-2; tentatively, D is TRBD1 (6 bases). CDR1 is LGHNT and CDR2 is FRNRAP in the germline V gene. The CDR3 totals 12 residues. V was trimmed by 6 bases and J by 14 bases, leaving 19 bases between them. The CDR3 bases are TGTGCTAGTGGCTTACATACAGGGTTCCTAACCTTC. Protein: CASGLHTGFLTF.

The chain joins TRBV18 to TRBJ2-7; TRBD2 matches 7 bases. The V segment lost 3 bases and the J segment 3 bases; nucleotides outside the gene matches: 11. Germline assignment: CDR1 KGHSH and CDR2 LQKENI. The CDR3 has 16 amino acids. For the CDR3, the DNA is TGTGCCAGCTCACCGCCTGGGGGGGAATCTGACTACGAGCAGTACTTC. Translated, it gives CASSPPGGESDYEQYF.

This sequence joins TRBV7-9 and TRBJ2-2; no firm D call. The CDR3 contains 17 residues. Germline CDR1 is SEHNR and CDR2 is FQNEAQ (reference sequence). V gave up 5 bases and J gave up 7 bases, with 23 bases separating them. The chain's CDR3 is CASSHSDPTKRGGELFF. The CDR3 DNA reads TGTGCCAGCAGCCATTCGGACCCCACTAAACGCGGCGGGGAGCTGTTTTTT.

The chain recombines TRBV28 with TRBJ2-7; D uncertain. Between the trimmed V and J ends, which lost 6 bases and 0 bases, there was a span of 9 bases. The CDR3 has 13 residues. Per germline, CDR1 MDHEN and CDR2 SYDVKM. The CDR3 is CASSVLHSYEQYF. DNA for the CDR3: TGTGCCAGCAGCGTACTTCACTCCTACGAGCAGTACTTC.

The chain combines TRBV3-1 (or the pseudogene TRBV3-2) with TRBJ1-4; TRBD1 might be the D (6 bases). Looked up from germline, CDR1 is LGHDT and CDR2 is YNNKEL (reference sequence). This CDR3 has 15 residues. V lost 1 base, J lost 5 bases, and 11 bases lay in between. Written as DNA, the CDR3 is TGTGCCAGCAGCCAAGGGCGGGGGCCGAATGAAAAACTGTTTTTT. Translation gives CASSQGRGPNEKLFF.

This rearrangement joins TRBV7-3 to TRBJ2-1; 9 positions match TRBD1. This CDR3 has 13 amino acids. Per germline, CDR1 SGHTA and CDR2 FQGTGA. Trimming removed 5 bases from V and 7 bases from J; junction bases left unmatched: 3. This chain's CDR3 is CASSVDRGNEQFF. The CDR3 DNA sequence: TGTGCCAGCAGCGTCGACAGGGGGAATGAGCAGTTCTTC.